This is a list of T cell receptor beta chains from one sample in a study of T cell responses to AZD1222 COVID-19 vaccine. Libraries were prepared by immunoSEQ multiplex PCR; TCRdb keeps only in-frame clonotypes and omits some of them. The repertoire holds some 130,000 clones, with roughly nine tenths as singletons. Sequencing used peripheral blood, obtained on day 0 of AZD1222 vaccination. The receptors here all came from an adult in good health. The CDR3 runs from the conserved cysteine through the conserved F or W. D genes are given only for firm matches. For some rows the clone size is stated as once, few or many, or as a class when expanded; others skip it.

-	TRBV12-5	-	TRBJ1-1	TGTGCTAGTGGTTTAGCGGGGGGCCGAGGGGATGAAGCTTTCTTT	CASGLAGGRGDEAFF
TRBD1	TRBV6-4	medium-sized	TRBJ2-3	TGTGCCAGCAGTGTGGGGACAGGAGAGACAGATACGCAGTATTTT	CASSVGTGETDTQYF
TRBD1	TRBV9	-	TRBJ2-2	TGTGCCAGCAGCGCGGCCGCGACAGGGGGAAATACCGGGGAGCTGTTTTTT	CASSAAATGGNTGELFF
TRBD1	TRBV6-2/TRBV6-3	-	TRBJ1-2	TGTGCCAGCAGCCCTCCCAGCGGACAGGGGGCGCTGGGCTACACCTTC	CASSPPSGQGALGYTF
-	TRBV24-1	-	TRBJ2-2	TGTGCCACCAGTGATTTCGGGCACACCGGGGAGCTGTTTTTT	CATSDFGHTGELFF
-	TRBV7-3	-	TRBJ1-6	TGTGCCAGCAGCAGTGGGGGGTATAATTCACCCCTCCACTTT	CASSSGGYNSPLHF
TRBD1	TRBV18	-	TRBJ2-3	TGTGCCAGCTCACAAACCGGGACAGCGTCCACAGATACGCAGTATTTT	CASSQTGTASTDTQYF
-	TRBV6-5	-	TRBJ2-7	TGTGCCACCTTAGTATGGGGTAGAAATACCTACGAGCAGTACTTC	CATLVWGRNTYEQYF
TRBD1	TRBV7-8	once	TRBJ1-1	TGTGCCAGCAGCTTACCACCGGGACAGGGGGTGATTGGCACTGAAGCTTTCTTT	CASSLPPGQGVIGTEAFF
-	TRBV19	-	TRBJ1-1	TGTGCCAGTAGTATCCAGGGAATGAACACTGAAGCTTTCTTT	CASSIQGMNTEAFF
-	TRBV12-3/TRBV12-4	-	TRBJ2-1	TGTGCCAGCAGTTTGGTAGCCAATGAGCAGTTCTTC	CASSLVANEQFF
TRBD1	TRBV28	-	TRBJ1-1	TGTGCCAGCAGCCCGGGACAGCCGAACACTGAAGCTTTCTTT	CASSPGQPNTEAFF
TRBD1	TRBV2	-	TRBJ1-2	TGTGCCAGCAGTCCAGGGGGCGCCGACTATGGCTACACCTTC	CASSPGGADYGYTF
TRBD1	TRBV4-1	once	TRBJ1-2	TGCGCCAGCAGCCAAGGGACAGGGGGTTATGGCTACACCTTC	CASSQGTGGYGYTF
-	TRBV19	-	TRBJ1-6	TGTGCCAGTAGTATCTCTAACAGGGATAATTCACCCCTCCACTTT	CASSISNRDNSPLHF
-	TRBV3-1/TRBV3-2	-	TRBJ2-7	TGTGCCAGCAGCCTGGGGTTCTACGAGCAGTACTTC	CASSLGFYEQYF
-	TRBV3-1/TRBV3-2	-	TRBJ2-7	TGTGCCAGCAGTCCGGGCCCTACCTACGAGCAGTACTTC	CASSPGPTYEQYF
-	TRBV27	-	TRBJ2-1	TGTGCCAGCAGTTTAGGGCCTGAGCAGTTCTTC	CASSLGPEQFF
-	TRBV3-1/TRBV3-2	-	TRBJ2-7	TGTGCCAGCAGACGTGAACTTTCAACCTACGAGCAGTACTTC	CASRRELSTYEQYF
-	TRBV11-2	-	TRBJ2-1	TGTGCCAGCAGCTTAGATCTGTTCGGGACTTTCTACAATGAGCAGTTCTTC	CASSLDLFGTFYNEQFF
-	TRBV7-3	-	TRBJ2-3	TGTGCCAGCAGCTCGCAGGGGCGGACGCAGTATTTT	CASSSQGRTQYF
-	TRBV29-1	-	TRBJ1-1	TGCAGCGTTGGAGGGGGGGACACTGAAGCTTTCTTT	CSVGGGDTEAFF
-	TRBV27	-	TRBJ1-2	TGTGCCAGCAGCCTTGACAGGTCCCTTTACTATGGCTACACCTTC	CASSLDRSLYYGYTF
-	TRBV3-1/TRBV3-2	-	TRBJ2-3	TGTGCCAGCAGACTACGACTGACCACAGATACGCAGTATTTT	CASRLRLTTDTQYF
TRBD1	TRBV7-9	-	TRBJ2-3	TGTGCCAGCAGCCACCCGGACAGGGGGCGCACAGATACGCAGTATTTT	CASSHPDRGRTDTQYF
-	TRBV4-1	-	TRBJ2-7	TGCGCCAGCAGCCAAGATACTACCAGGGGCTCCTACGAGCAGTACTTC	CASSQDTTRGSYEQYF
TRBD1	TRBV18	-	TRBJ1-5	TGTGCCAGCTCACGTGCAGGGGGGAATCAGCCCCAGCATTTT	CASSRAGGNQPQHF
TRBD1	TRBV6-5	-	TRBJ2-7	TGTGCCAGCACTCGGGACAGTAACTCCTACGAGCAGTACTTC	CASTRDSNSYEQYF
-	TRBV2	-	TRBJ2-5	TGTGCCAGCTCCCCAGGCCCGTGGGAGACCCAGTACTTC	CASSPGPWETQYF
-	TRBV2	-	TRBJ1-2	TGTGCCAGCAGTGACAATAACTATGGCTACACCTTC	CASSDNNYGYTF
-	TRBV5-8	-	TRBJ1-2	TGTGCCAGCAGCTTAGGCAGGACGGCGGCCTTC	CASSLGRTAAF
TRBD2	TRBV11-3	once	TRBJ2-1	TGTGCCAGCAGCTTATCCAGCGGGGGCGAAGTGGAGCAGTTCTTC	CASSLSSGGEVEQFF
-	TRBV2	-	TRBJ1-4	TGTGCCAGCAGTTTATTACCCCGGGAAAAACTGTTTTTT	CASSLLPREKLFF
-	TRBV6-1	-	TRBJ2-5	TGTGCCAGCAGTGAAAAGGGAGGTTTCATACTGGAGACCCAGTACTTC	CASSEKGGFILETQYF
-	TRBV7-2	-	TRBJ2-1	TGTGCCAGCACTCTATCCCCCTACAATGAGCAGTTCTTC	CASTLSPYNEQFF
TRBD1	TRBV7-9	-	TRBJ1-5	TGTGCCAGCAGCTTAGGGGGGACAGTACGGCCTCAGCCCCAGCATTTT	CASSLGGTVRPQPQHF
-	TRBV2	-	TRBJ1-6	TGTGCCAGCAGTGAACGGCAGGGACCTTCACCCCTCCACTTT	CASSERQGPSPLHF
-	TRBV5-1	-	TRBJ1-3	TGCGCCAGCAGCTTGGGTGGGTTCTCTGGAAACACCATATATTTT	CASSLGGFSGNTIYF
-	TRBV4-1	-	TRBJ1-1	TGCGCCAGCAAAACAGGGAGTGGCACTGAAGCTTTCTTT	CASKTGSGTEAFF
-	TRBV28	-	TRBJ2-7	TGTGCCAGCACGGCGGGGACCTCCTACGAGCAGTACTTC	CASTAGTSYEQYF
-	TRBV30	-	TRBJ2-5	TGTGCCTGGGGTTCTGGACAGTGGGACTCGACCCAGTACTTC	CAWGSGQWDSTQYF
TRBD1	TRBV10-3	-	TRBJ1-6	TGTGCCATCAGGTCCACAGGGGAAGGCTCACCCCTCCACTTT	CAIRSTGEGSPLHF
-	TRBV5-6	-	TRBJ2-1	TGTGCCAGCAGCTTCGGTCGTCCCCGCCCATCCATACCTGAGCAGTTCTTC	CASSFGRPRPSIPEQFF
-	TRBV19	-	TRBJ1-1	TGTGCCAGTAGTATAGACTACTCCGTCCCTGAAGCTTTCTTT	CASSIDYSVPEAFF
TRBD1	TRBV7-2	once	TRBJ1-1	TGTGCCAGCAGCCAGGGGGTCATGGGACTAGGAAACACTGAAGCTTTCTTT	CASSQGVMGLGNTEAFF
-	TRBV27	-	TRBJ1-5	TGTGCCAGCAGTTTGGGGCTTGCACTTAATCAGCCCCAGCATTTT	CASSLGLALNQPQHF
-	TRBV5-1	-	TRBJ1-2	TGCGCCAGCAGCTTGGGGGAGTTCGGACGGCCTAACTATGGCTACACCTTC	CASSLGEFGRPNYGYTF
-	TRBV2	once	TRBJ1-3	TGTGCCAGCAGTGAATCGGCAGGTCGGAACACCATATATTTT	CASSESAGRNTIYF
TRBD1	TRBV7-7	-	TRBJ1-1	TGTGCTAGCAGCTTGTCCGACAGGGGGCGAGAGAACACTGAAGCTTTCTTT	CASSLSDRGRENTEAFF